This TCR beta chain is drawn from a study of CXCR3-negative and CXCR3-positive naive CD8 T cells. For the study at large: The libraries together contributed 120 million to 150 million TRB reads, each supplying about 1.5 +/- 0.3 million.

Each TRB cDNA library was prepared by 5' RACE (with UMI labels). TCRdb re-analyzed the 5' RACE reads; it lists each CDR3 protein once, without DNA. This table lists 45,000 to 65,000 distinct CDR3 sequences. The receptor's source is a human donor in good health. Some clones in this sample may be carry-over from other donors' samples. Material for sequencing was naive CXCR3- CD8+ T cells from blood. The subset here: CD45RO-CCR7+CD27+CD95- naive CD8+ T cells lacking CXCR3 (TNR3-).

CDR3: CSVEDRGAGEKLFF. V is TRBV29-1 and J is TRBJ1-4; no DNA is available, so the TRBD1 call from TCRdb remains unchecked. Germline CDR1 and CDR2: SQVTM and ANQGSEA. CDR3 length: 14 residues.